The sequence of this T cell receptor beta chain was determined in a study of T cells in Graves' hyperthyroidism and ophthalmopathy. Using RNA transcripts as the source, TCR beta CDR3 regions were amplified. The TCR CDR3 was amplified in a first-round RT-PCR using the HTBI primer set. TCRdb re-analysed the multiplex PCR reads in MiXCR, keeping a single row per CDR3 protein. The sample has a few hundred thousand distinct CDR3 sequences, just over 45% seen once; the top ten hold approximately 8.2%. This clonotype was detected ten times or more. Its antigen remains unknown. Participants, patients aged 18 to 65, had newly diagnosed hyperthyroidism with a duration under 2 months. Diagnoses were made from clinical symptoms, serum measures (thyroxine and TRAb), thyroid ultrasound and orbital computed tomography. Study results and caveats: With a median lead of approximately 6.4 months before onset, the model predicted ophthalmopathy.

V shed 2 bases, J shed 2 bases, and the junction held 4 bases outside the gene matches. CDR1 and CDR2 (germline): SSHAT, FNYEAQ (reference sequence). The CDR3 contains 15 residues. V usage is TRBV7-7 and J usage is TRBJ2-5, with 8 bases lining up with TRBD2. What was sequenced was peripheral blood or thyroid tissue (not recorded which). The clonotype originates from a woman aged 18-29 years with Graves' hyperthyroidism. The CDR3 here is CASSLRTSGQETQYF. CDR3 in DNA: TGTGCCAGCAGCTTACGAACTAGCGGACAAGAGACCCAGTACTTC.